The entry that follows covers one TCR beta chain sequence. Its matching antigen is unknown. The table came from immunoSEQ multiplex PCR; TCRdb's copy has only in-frame clones and leaves some out. The table records 75,000 to 90,000 clones, roughly 89% of them present only once. The data originate from a study of identifying expanded T cells in peripheral blood. Overall study findings and caveats: About 1.2 clones differed between technical replicates, versus approximately 17 and 20 over time. Roughly two-week clone count variance significantly increased as total template count grew.

During the collection period, no donor immune events like infections were recorded. The V gene lost 1 base and the J gene lost 5 bases, with 9 bases spanning the gap. There are 14 residues in the CDR3. From germline, CDR1 is SEHNR and CDR2 FQNEAQ (reference sequence). Sequencing used blood. The TCR sequence derives from a person aged 18 to 70 in good health. This chain connects TRBV7-9 to TRBJ1-5; no clear D gene. CDR3 nucleotides: TGTGCCAGCAGCTTAGGGGCGGGGTATCAGCCCCAGCATTTT. It translates to CASSLGAGYQPQHF.